Described below is a single TCR beta chain sequence and its context. Its antigen remains undetermined. Sequencing took place on an Illumina HiSeq 2000. 5'RACE template switching, by which a universal primer site and unique molecular identifiers were added, was used to make TCR beta cDNA libraries. cDNA synthesis was primed from the TCR beta constant segment and was followed by two successive PCR amplification steps. Per the source publication's procedure: MIGEC handled demultiplexing of the reads and grouping by UMI, while MiTCR was used to assemble and quantify clonotypes. To exclude erroneous sequences, only TCR cDNA sequences supported by at least two reads were retained. The tcR package was used for downstream repertoire analysis, with clonotypes matched between fractions based on CDR3 nucleotide sequence plus V segment. VDJmatch was used to annotate antigen specificity against VDJdb, with one amino acid substitution in CDR3 permitted. The reads, reprocessed by TCRdb, yield one row per CDR3 protein sequence and no DNA. TCRdb, not the original authors, processed these V and J calls. The sample table holds about 30,000 distinct CDR3 sequences. The ten largest make up around 60% of the sample.

A commercial ELISA kit detecting HCMV-specific IgG in serum was used to determine HCMV serostatus. Ficoll density gradient centrifugation was used to isolate peripheral blood mononuclear cells from blood. The entry originates in a study of T cells expressing NK-cell markers (dated by TCRdb to 2019 to 2021). Turning to the overall study: TCR beta-chain repertoires were profiled in sorted CD3+CD56+NKG2C+, CD3+CD56+NKG2C- and CD3+CD56-NKG2C+ T-cell subsets from roughly eight donors. Most of the eight sequenced donors were HCMV-seropositive and one was HCMV-seronegative. The study sequenced eight donors, all healthy volunteers chosen at random: three men and five women. The libraries were sequenced on Illumina HiSeq 2000/2500, MiSeq or NextSeq, producing 2 x 150 bp reads.

General study outcomes and caveats: Those dominant clonotypes were again the most abundant among CD3+CD56-NKG2C+ cells in several donors, at roughly 28.3-65%. Whether the expanded NKG2C-expressing T cell clones were specific for HCMV antigens remained unclear. In roughly 6 donors, the dominant CD3+CD56+NKG2C+ clonotypes ranked among the top 10 CD8+ clonotypes, making up about 1.0-7.5% of CD8+ T cells.

The sample comprised blood T cells: a sorted CD56 or NKG2C T cell subset, CD4+ or CD8+ T cells, or bulk PBMC T cells (not recorded which). The source is a woman aged 18 to 69 in good health.

The CDR3 protein sequence reads: CAISDLEREQYF. The chain couples TRBV10-3 to TRBJ2-7; TCRdb indicates TRBD2, and absent DNA this call remains unverified. Taken from cysteine to phenylalanine, the CDR3 has 12 residues. The coding DNA is unavailable. Per the germline V gene, ENHRY is the CDR1 and SYGVKD is the CDR2.